These 13 T cell receptor beta chains originate from one sample sequenced in a study of cytomegalovirus exposure and HLA in healthy donors. The PCR had 60 Vbeta and 13 Jbeta primers. This table comes from immunoSEQ multiplex PCR, and its TCRdb copy is limited to in-frame clones, with some not included. The table includes 150,000 to 200,000 clones, 68% detected once. The specimen was PBMCs. All receptors derive from a woman in her 40s in good health and CMV-seropositive.

The chain links TRBV2 to TRBJ2-1, with 9 bases identical to TRBD2. CDR1 is SNHLY and CDR2 is FYNNEI in the germline V gene. CDR3 length: 13 amino acids. V lost 7 bases to trimming and J lost 5 bases; unmatched junction nucleotides: 3. The CDR3 DNA sequence: TGTGCCAGCACGACTAGCGGAAACAATGAGCAGTTCTTC. This codes for CASTTSGNNEQFF. The entire variable domain, with the rest obtained from reference TRBV2 and TRBJ2-1, is as follows: EPEVTQTPSHQVTQMGQEVILRCVPISNHLYFYWYRQILGQKVEFLVSFYNNEISEKSEIFDDQFSVERPDGSNFTLKIRSTKLEDSAMYFCASTTSGNNEQFFGPGTRLTVL.

The chain couples TRBV5-1 to TRBJ2-6; TRBD1 aligns across 7 bases. Looked up from germline, CDR1 is SGHRS and CDR2 is YFSETQ. This CDR3 contains 17 residues. Trimming cost V 6 bases and J 0 bases; bases outside gene matches: 9. Here the CDR3 DNA reads TGCGCCAGCACTCCGGGACAGCCACGCTCTGGGGCCAACGTCCTGACTTTC. Protein product: CASTPGQPRSGANVLTF.

The chain joins TRBV11-2 to TRBJ2-1, with 10 bases that match TRBD1. Germline V gives CDR1 SGHAT, CDR2 FQNNGV. V was pared by 3 bases and J by 7 bases, with 3 bases of the junction left unmatched. The CDR3 sequence is 14 residues long. CDR3 coding DNA: TGTGCCAGCAGCTTGACAGGGGGCGAGAATGAGCAGTTCTTC. Protein sequence: CASSLTGGENEQFF.

This clone was found a few times. Its ends do not fully match the called genes, so a read error is possible. The chain recombines TRBV4-3 with TRBJ1-2; 8 nucleotides align to TRBD1. Germline CDR1 and CDR2: LGHNA and YSLEER. This CDR3 contains 16 residues. The CDR3 loop reads CASSQVRTGTANGYPF. CDR3 nucleotides: TGCGCCAGCAGCCAAGTACGGACAGGGACGGCTAATGGCTACCCCTTC.

This clone occurred a few times. This chain connects TRBV5-6 to TRBJ1-2; the D gene is possibly TRBD1 (5 bases). The CDR3 contains 14 residues. V gave up 4 bases and J gave up 7 bases, with 17 bases separating them. CDR1 SGHDT and CDR2 YYEEEE come from the germline V gene. The CDR3 sequence: CASSPWPGDRGYTF. DNA for the CDR3: TGTGCCAGCAGCCCGTGGCCGGGGGACCGTGGCTACACCTTC.

The chain has TRBV6-6 and TRBJ2-7; possibly TRBD1 for D (6 bases). The CDR3 is made up of 16 amino acids. Germline CDR1 reads MNHNY; CDR2 reads SVGAGI (reference sequence). V lost 0 bases, J lost 4 bases, and 16 bases lay in between. The CDR3 sequence is CASSYSPQGSRYEQYF. The CDR3 DNA reads TGTGCCAGCAGTTACTCGCCGCAGGGGTCGAGATACGAGCAGTACTTC.

The genes are TRBV14 and TRBJ2-2, with no clear D. Trimming cost V 1 base and J 5 bases, with 5 bases left between them. The CDR3 spans 13 residues. CDR1 is SGHDN, CDR2 FVKESK, per germline. CDR3 amino acids: CASSQVQTGELFF. CDR3 coding DNA: TGTGCCAGCAGCCAAGTGCAGACCGGGGAGCTGTTTTTT.

This clone has just one count. The J gene is TRBJ1-4, the V gene TRBV28; 9 bases line up with TRBD1. The CDR3 is made up of 14 amino acids. Germline V gives CDR1 MDHEN, CDR2 SYDVKM. V gave up 5 bases and J gave up 8 bases; unmatched junction bases: 6. The CDR3 DNA is TGTGCCAGCAGTCCGTCCGGGACAGGGGAAAAACTGTTTTTT. This translates into CASSPSGTGEKLFF.

V usage is TRBV28 and J usage is TRBJ2-3; TRBD1 is a possible D gene (6 bases). The CDR3 covers 14 residues. Trimming took off 3 bases at V and 8 bases at J, with 15 bases between the two ends. Germline V gene sequence: CDR1 MDHEN, CDR2 SYDVKM. CDR3 DNA sequence: TGTGCCAGCAGTTTGTTTCAGCCAGGGGTTACGCAGTATTTT. The encoded protein is CASSLFQPGVTQYF.

The chain carries TRBV7-2 and TRBJ1-4; 8 nucleotides line up with TRBD1. The CDR3 totals 14 residues. V shed 2 bases and J 8 bases; nucleotides not matched to a gene: 4. The germline V gene has CDR1 SGHTA and CDR2 FQGNSA. The CDR3 DNA sequence: TGTGCCAGCAGCTTACAGGGGGCCGGGGAAAAACTGTTTTTT. Its translation: CASSLQGAGEKLFF.

The gene calls are TRBV25-1 and TRBJ1-2, with unresolved D. V lost 3 bases, J lost 5 bases, and 13 bases lay in between. Germline V CDR1 and CDR2: MGHDK, SYGVNS. The CDR3 sequence is 14 residues long. Here the CDR3 reads CASSELVSTYGYTF. CDR3 DNA: TGTGCCAGCAGTGAGTTGGTGTCGACTTATGGCTACACCTTC.

Written as DNA, the CDR3 is TGCAGTGCCGCAGGGGTGGATACGCAGTATTTT. Translating gives CSAAGVDTQYF. The genes are TRBV20-1 and TRBJ2-3, with D maybe TRBD1 (6 bases). The V end was cut by 6 bases, the J end by 6 bases, with 10 bases between. The CDR3 contains 11 residues. Germline V lookup: CDR1 DFQATT, CDR2 SNEGSKA (reference sequence).

This clone was recorded a few times. V and J are TRBV5-6 and TRBJ1-2; the match to TRBD1 covers 9 bases. The CDR3 extends over 13 amino acids. The J segment lost 7 bases and the V segment lost 2 bases, leaving 3 bases of the junction unmatched. Germline V gene data show CDR1 as SGHDT and CDR2 as YYEEEE. The CDR3 DNA reads TGTGCCAGCAGCTTTTGGGACAGGGCTGGCTACACCTTC. The encoded protein is CASSFWDRAGYTF.